This T cell receptor (beta chain) originates from a study of neurological immune-mediated disorders. Points from the study as a whole: HTLV-1-associated myelopathy ranked highest for TCR clonal expansion and multiple sclerosis lowest, beneath healthy controls.

With 10-nucleotide random UMIs included, cDNA was synthesized by 5'RACE. One entry per CDR3 protein, called by TCRdb with MiXCR from the 5' RACE reads. This repertoire shows 50,000 to 55,000 distinct CDR3 sequences, more than 3.5% found once; its top ten account for 5% to 7%. Turning to this clonotype: Its antigen is unidentified.

Trimming cost V 4 bases and J 4 bases, with 9 bases left between them. CDR1 and CDR2 from the germline V gene are SGHKS and YYEKEE (reference sequence). The CDR3 is 13 amino acids. This clonotype originated in a man in his 60s with multiple sclerosis. Source material: PBMCs. The J gene is TRBJ1-3, the V gene TRBV5-5; D is unresolved. DNA for the CDR3: TGTGCCAGCAGCCCCTACGTGGGAAACACCATATATTTT. Protein: CASSPYVGNTIYF.